This entry features one T cell receptor beta chain sequence. The data originate from a study of blood T cell repertoires in COVID-19. The overall study: The United States, Italy and Spain provided the acute and convalescent COVID-19 samples.

Original data processing: Amplification of reference gene primers was used by the study to estimate nucleated cell counts. The assay was immunoSEQ multiplex PCR, and TCRdb's table has in-frame clones only and misses some. Clone size and the V and J calls come from that table; the DNA yielded D and trimming. The repertoire holds about 200,000 clones, with roughly 80% as singletons. The sequenced sample consisted of peripheral blood. The TCR was taken from a middle-aged woman with COVID-19, enrolled during active disease.

CDR3 region: CASSPPGIHYEQYF. The CDR3 nucleotides read TGTGCCAGCAGCCCCCCCGGGATTCACTACGAGCAGTACTTC. The J gene is TRBJ2-7, the V gene TRBV3-1 (or the pseudogene TRBV3-2); maybe TRBD2 (5 bases). CDR1 and CDR2 from the germline V gene are LGHDT and YNNKEL (reference sequence). The CDR3 has 14 residues. Trimming removed 4 bases from V and 3 bases from J, with 13 bases in between.